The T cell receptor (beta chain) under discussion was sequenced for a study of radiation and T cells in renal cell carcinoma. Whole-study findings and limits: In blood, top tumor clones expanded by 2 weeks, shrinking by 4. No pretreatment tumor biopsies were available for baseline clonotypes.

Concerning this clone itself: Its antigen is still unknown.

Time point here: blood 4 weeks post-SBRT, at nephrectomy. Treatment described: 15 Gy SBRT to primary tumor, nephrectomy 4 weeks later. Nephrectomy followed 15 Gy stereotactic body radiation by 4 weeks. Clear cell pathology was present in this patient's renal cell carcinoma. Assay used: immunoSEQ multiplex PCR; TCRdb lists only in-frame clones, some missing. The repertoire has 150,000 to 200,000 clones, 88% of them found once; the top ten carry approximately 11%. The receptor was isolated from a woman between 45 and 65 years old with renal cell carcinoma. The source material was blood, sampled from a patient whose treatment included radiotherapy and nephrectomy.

The CDR3 is CASTPGIQETQYF. The DNA for the CDR3 is TGTGCCAGCACCCCCGGGATCCAAGAGACCCAGTACTTC. This sequence joins TRBV2 and TRBJ2-5, with TRBD2 as a possible D gene (5 bases). CDR1 is SNHLY, CDR2 FYNNEI, per germline. V lost 7 bases, J lost 1 base, and 10 bases lay in between. This CDR3 comprises 13 residues.